The count of the clone carrying this T cell receptor beta chain is one. The length of the CDR3 is 13 residues. The V gene's germline CDR1 is LNHDA and CDR2 SQIVND (reference sequence). The V gene lost 2 bases and the J gene lost 4 bases, with 8 bases spanning the gap. This sample is drawn from a study of cytomegalovirus exposure and HLA in healthy donors. Amplification used 60 Vbeta primers and 13 Jbeta primers. Assay used: immunoSEQ multiplex PCR; TCRdb lists only in-frame clones, some missing. The table records some 130,000 clones, around 77% of them present only once. The chain recombines TRBV19 with TRBJ1-1; unclear D gene. The clonotype was recovered from a woman aged 60-70 years in good health and CMV-seronegative. The specimen sequenced was PBMCs. CDR3: CASSIKTGTEAFF. CDR3 nucleotides: TGTGCCAGTAGTATAAAAACCGGCACTGAAGCTTTCTTT.